A single sample is the source of the 3 T cell receptor beta chains below, sequenced in a study of cytomegalovirus exposure and HLA in healthy donors. In the PCR, 60 Vbeta and 13 Jbeta primers were used. Clones were sequenced by immunoSEQ multiplex PCR, and TCRdb holds only the in-frame ones, with some missing. This sample has 200,000 to 250,000 clones, with about four fifths found just once. Sequences were obtained from PBMCs. The receptor source for this set is a woman in her forties in good health and CMV-seropositive.

CDR3 amino acids: CASRSGQVFSTDTQYF. The DNA of the CDR3 is TGTGCAAGTCGCTCAGGACAGGTCTTTAGCACAGATACGCAGTATTTT. This chain uses TRBV12-2 with TRBJ2-3; the listed D gene, TRBD1, was not tested against the DNA. TRBV12-2 is flagged as a pseudogene. The CDR3 spans 16 residues.

This clone was seen only a few times. The chain employs TRBV5-1 and TRBJ1-2; 7 bases line up with TRBD1. The germline V gene has CDR1 SGHRS and CDR2 YFSETQ. The length of the CDR3 is 14 residues. J lost 6 bases, V lost 3 bases, and 8 bases had no gene match. The CDR3 sequence is CASSSGQADHGYTF. The CDR3 DNA reads as TGCGCCAGCAGCTCCGGACAGGCCGATCATGGCTACACCTTC.

The V gene is TRBV29-1, the J gene TRBJ1-2; D gene unclear. Germline V gene lookup returns CDR1 SQVTM and CDR2 ANQGSEA. The CDR3 extends over 16 amino acids. The V end lost 5 bases, the J end lost 3 bases, and 22 bases lay between the germline ends. The CDR3 spells CSVYISLDFWDYGYTF. The CDR3 nucleotides are TGCAGCGTTTACATCTCCTTGGACTTCTGGGACTATGGCTACACCTTC. The complete variable domain, with remaining parts taken from reference TRBV29-1 and TRBJ1-2, reads SAVISQKPSRDICQRGTSLTIQCQVDSQVTMMFWYRQQPGQSLTLIATANQGSEATYESGFVIDKFPISRPNLTFSTLTVSNMSPEDSSIYLCSVYISLDFWDYGYTFGSGTRLTVV.